This record concerns one TCR beta chain sequence. Its matching antigen is unknown. V was shortened by 8 bases and J by 0 bases, with 15 bases between the two germline ends. The V gene's germline CDR1 is SNHLY and CDR2 FYNNEI. CDR3 size: 15 residues. Sequencing libraries made from TCR beta cDNA carried unique molecular identifiers. It was from approximately 0.91 to 9.4 million T cells that approximately 500,000 cDNA molecules came. From the PCR reads, TCRdb called clonotypes with MiXCR, one entry per CDR3 protein. The sample shows around 200,000 distinct CDR3 sequences, approximately 29% of them seen only once. The data were taken from a study of post-analysis software for immune sequencing data. In the study overall: Included courses were relapsing-remitting and secondary progressive multiple sclerosis; progressive-relapsing multiple sclerosis was also included. Whole-study findings and limits: Elevated frequency relative to controls characterized four or five TRBV segments in patients, TRBV5-6, TRBV5-1 and TRBV20-1 among them.

The sample comprised blood. The chain couples TRBV2 to TRBJ2-3; tentatively, D is TRBD1 or TRBD2 (5 bases each). The TCR was taken from a girl aged 2-17 years with multiple sclerosis. The CDR3 spells CASEGRRRSTDTQYF. DNA for the CDR3: TGTGCCAGCGAGGGACGGCGACGGAGCACAGATACGCAGTATTTT.